Below, one T cell receptor beta chain is given with its context. Its antigen is still unknown. The CDR3 is 14 residues long. V dropped 7 bases and J dropped 0 bases, with 10 bases sitting between them. CDR1 and CDR2 from the germline V gene are LNHDA and SQIVND (reference sequence). This entry belongs to a study of T cell responses to AZD1222 COVID-19 vaccine. Measured with immunoSEQ multiplex PCR; TCRdb has only the in-frame clones, and not every one. Of approximately 90,000 clones in the sample, about 91% were seen once. Points from the study as a whole: Donors were chiefly white British, with a greater number of females, and clonal diversity was perhaps underestimated. The peak T cell response came first, and repertoires were sampled only after it. Increases in Spike-specific TCR breadth and depth were seen after two AZD1222 doses.

This receptor was identified in an adult in good health. This sequence joins TRBV19 and TRBJ1-3; D remains unclear. The material was peripheral blood, obtained on day 0 of AZD1222 vaccination. CDR3 DNA sequence: TGTGCCAGTACCCGGGCCTACTCTGGAAACACCATATATTTT. This encodes CASTRAYSGNTIYF.